The clone carrying this TCR beta chain has just a few counts. Its target is not known. Amplification of TCR beta CDR3 regions used RNA as the template. Researchers ran a first-round RT-PCR on the TCR CDR3 using the HTBI primer set. TCRdb re-analysed the multiplex PCR reads in MiXCR, keeping a single row per CDR3 protein. Among hundreds of thousands of distinct CDR3 sequences listed, 15% to 20% were seen once. Patients were excluded for uncontrolled infection, other autoimmune disease, pregnancy or lactation. The PBMCs studied were ones that came from roughly 9.4 ml fresh peripheral blood. CDR1 and CDR2 (germline): MDHEN, SYDVKM. V shed 6 bases, J shed 8 bases, and the junction held 11 bases outside the gene matches. The CDR3 extends over 16 amino acids. These data are taken from a study of T cells in Graves' hyperthyroidism and ophthalmopathy. Notes on the study in general: A model built on 13 V-J features separated ophthalmopathy from stable hyperthyroidism. The model anticipated ophthalmopathy a median about 7.1 months pre-onset.

This clonotype was obtained from a man aged 40-49 years with Graves' ophthalmopathy. Sample: blood. The genes are TRBV28 and TRBJ1-4; 11 nucleotides align to TRBD1. As DNA, the CDR3 is TGTGCCAGCAGAACGGGACAGGGGGGCCTTGAGGAAAAACTGTTTTTT. Protein: CASRTGQGGLEEKLFF. The full variable domain, with the rest looked up from reference TRBV28 and TRBJ1-4, is DVKVTQSSRYLVKRTGEKVFLECVQDMDHENMFWYRQDPGLGLRLIYFSYDVKMKEKGDIPEGYSVSREKKERFSLILESASTNQTSMYLCASRTGQGGLEEKLFFGSGTQLSVL.